One and the same sample provided the 19 T cell receptor beta chains below, sequenced in a study of cytomegalovirus exposure and HLA in healthy donors (dated 2017 in TCRdb). The library was built by means of the immunoSEQ multiplex PCR assay. A mixture of 60 forward primers for TCR Vbeta segments and 13 reverse primers for TCR Jbeta segments was used in the multiplex PCR. TCRdb's version of the immuneACCESS table is confined to in-frame rearrangements and falls short of the full clone set. An unresolved V gene accounts for under half of the shortfall where checked; the remainder is of unknown origin. This sample lists approximately 85,000 clones; about three quarters were detected once. Together, the top ten hold 11% of the sample. Sequenced input: PBMCs. Receptors were obtained from a woman aged 40 to 50 in good health and CMV-seropositive.

The rearrangement uses TRBV6-1 and TRBJ1-1; TRBD1 agrees at 8 bases. This CDR3 spans 17 amino acids. With V trimmed by 4 bases and J by 0 bases, 10 bases remained unmatched. The germline V gene encodes CDR1 MNHNS and CDR2 SASEGT. The CDR3, as DNA: TGTGCCAGCAGTGCCCCAAGGACAGGGACTATGAACACTGAAGCTTTCTTT. It is translated as CASSAPRTGTMNTEAFF.

The J gene is TRBJ2-7, the V gene TRBV6-6, with 8 positions matching TRBD1. The V segment lost 2 bases and the J segment 5 bases; nucleotides outside the gene matches: 8. In germline, CDR1 is MNHNY, CDR2 SVGAGI (reference sequence). CDR3 length equals 15 residues. CDR3 DNA sequence: TGTGCCAGCAGTTACCCCTCTGGACAGGGCCACGAGCAGTACTTC. It translates to CASSYPSGQGHEQYF.

This clone was seen a few times. This chain uses TRBV4-2 with TRBJ2-2, with D maybe TRBD1 (5 bases). CDR1 LGHNA and CDR2 YNFKEQ come from the germline V gene. Trimming removed 4 bases from V and 1 base from J, with 10 bases in between. The CDR3 has 15 residues. Here the CDR3 DNA reads TGTGCCAGCAGCCCGCAGACAGAGAACACCGGGGAGCTGTTTTTT. This codes for CASSPQTENTGELFF.

The chain carries TRBV7-2 and TRBJ1-6; a possible D gene is TRBD1 (5 bases). The V gene lost 4 bases and the J gene lost 14 bases, with 12 bases spanning the gap. There are 12 residues in the CDR3. CDR1 is SGHTA, CDR2 FQGNSA, per germline. The CDR3 nucleotides read TGTGCCAGCAGCTCAAATCAGGGTACCCTCCACTTT. Translation gives CASSSNQGTLHF.

The V and J genes are TRBV6-5 and TRBJ1-2; 7 positions agree with TRBD1. This CDR3 has 15 amino acids. The V gene's germline CDR1 is MNHEY and CDR2 SVGAGI. Trimming took 6 bases from V and 1 from J; bases not matched to a gene: 8. CDR3 nucleotide sequence: TGTGCCAGCAGCGACGCAGGGGGGCGTAACTATGGCTACACCTTC. As protein: CASSDAGGRNYGYTF.

The V and J genes are TRBV19 and TRBJ1-2; unclear D gene. This CDR3 contains 15 residues. V lost 3 bases and J lost 1, with 12 bases in between. Germline V gene lookup returns CDR1 LNHDA and CDR2 SQIVND (reference sequence). The CDR3 DNA follows: TGTGCCAGTAGTATTGGCAGGTTGCTTAACTATGGCTACACCTTC. It specifies CASSIGRLLNYGYTF.

The chain couples TRBV14 to TRBJ2-1; TRBD1 might be the D (5 bases). Trimming left V 4 bases short and J 0 bases short, with 13 bases between. Per the germline V gene, CDR1 is SGHDN and CDR2 is FVKESK. The length of the CDR3 is 16 residues. CDR3 sequence reads: CASSRLLDSSYNEQFF. The CDR3 DNA is TGTGCCAGCAGCCGCCTCCTTGACAGCTCCTACAATGAGCAGTTCTTC.

The chain combines TRBV30 with TRBJ2-3; 7 positions agree with TRBD2. CDR1 is GTSNPN and CDR2 is SVGIG in the germline V gene (reference sequence). This CDR3 has 14 amino acids. With V trimmed by 4 bases and J by 2 bases, 6 bases remained unmatched. CDR3 nucleotide sequence: TGTGCCTGGACCGAAGCGGGGAACACAGATACGCAGTATTTT. Translated: CAWTEAGNTDTQYF.

The V call is TRBV12-5, the J call TRBJ2-2; the D is unclear. Deletions cut 5 bases from V and 6 bases from J, with 4 bases between. Germline values: CDR1 LGHNT, CDR2 FRNRAP. This CDR3 spans 11 amino acids. The CDR3 loop is CASGPAGELFF. The CDR3 bases are TGTGCTAGTGGTCCTGCCGGGGAGCTGTTTTTT.

The rearrangement links TRBV30 to TRBJ1-3, with D uncertain. The CDR3 consists of 13 residues. Germline-derived CDR1 and CDR2 are GTSNPN and SVGIG (reference sequence). V lost 5 bases to trimming and J lost 4 bases, with 12 bases between them. The DNA of the CDR3 is TGTGCCTGGGAGCGCGTTCGGGGAAACACCATATATTTT. Translating gives CAWERVRGNTIYF. The variable domain in full, with the rest retrieved from reference TRBV30 and TRBJ1-3, is SQTIHQWPATLVQPVGSPLSLECTVEGTSNPNLYWYRQAAGRGLQLLFYSVGIGQISSEVPQNLSASRPQDRQFILSSKKLLLSDSGFYLCAWERVRGNTIYFGEGSWLTVV.

The V gene is TRBV28, the J gene TRBJ1-1; no reliable D call. The CDR3 sequence is 17 residues long. The germline V gene has CDR1 MDHEN and CDR2 SYDVKM. Trimming stripped 3 bases from V and 1 base from J, with 18 bases between. CDR3 in amino acids: CASSFRGKGLWNTEAFF. The CDR3 nucleotides read TGTGCCAGCAGTTTCAGAGGGAAAGGGCTCTGGAACACTGAAGCTTTCTTT.

This clone was detected a few times. The rearrangement joins TRBV6-5 to TRBJ2-7; 11 bases are a match to TRBD1. V shed 6 bases and J 0 bases; nucleotides not matched to a gene: 4. The germline gives CDR1 MNHEY, CDR2 SVGAGI. The CDR3 extends over 15 amino acids. The CDR3: CASRPGTGGSYEQYF. The CDR3 DNA reads TGTGCCAGCAGGCCCGGGACAGGGGGCTCCTACGAGCAGTACTTC.

This sequence joins TRBV15 and TRBJ1-4; D is uncertain. This CDR3 is 15 amino acids long. The germline V gene encodes CDR1 LNHNV and CDR2 YYDKDF (reference sequence). The ends were cut back, 0 bases at V and 5 bases at J, with 10 bases in the middle. In nucleotides, the CDR3 is TGTGCCACCAGCAGAGATCGCGGTACCAATGAAAAACTGTTTTTT. It yields the protein CATSRDRGTNEKLFF.

The sample holds a few counts of this clone. V is TRBV5-1 and J is TRBJ1-5; D call uncertain. Germline V gives CDR1 SGHRS, CDR2 YFSETQ. V was cut by 1 base and J by 3 bases, with 2 bases left in between. The CDR3 has 12 residues. The chain's CDR3 is CASSLYNQPQHF. CDR3 bases: TGCGCCAGCAGCTTGTACAATCAGCCCCAGCATTTT.

The chain recombines TRBV20-1 with TRBJ1-4; D not certain. Per the germline V gene, CDR1 is DFQATT and CDR2 is SNEGSKA (reference sequence). This CDR3 has 11 residues. The V end lost 6 bases, the J end lost 5 bases, and 7 bases lay between the germline ends. CDR3 in DNA: TGCAGTGCCACAGCAAATGAAAAACTGTTTTTT. As protein: CSATANEKLFF.

This chain connects TRBV7-7 to TRBJ2-1, with TRBD2 matching 7 bases. The CDR3 covers 15 residues. J was trimmed by 7 bases and V by 0 bases; bases with no gene match: 6. CDR1 and CDR2 from the germline V gene are SSHAT and FNYEAQ (reference sequence). The CDR3 region is CASSLAAGASNEQFF. The CDR3 bases are TGTGCCAGCAGCTTAGCGGCGGGAGCTAGTAATGAGCAGTTCTTC.

This sequence joins TRBV5-1 and TRBJ2-2, with 15 positions matching TRBD2. Trimming cost V 6 bases and J 1 base; bases outside gene matches: 10. The germline V gene has CDR1 SGHRS and CDR2 YFSETQ. The CDR3 loop spans 19 amino acids. The CDR3 spells CASTGLAGGPPMNTGELFF. The CDR3 DNA reads as TGCGCCAGCACGGGACTAGCGGGGGGCCCGCCTATGAACACCGGGGAGCTGTTTTTT.

The gene calls are TRBV6-5 and TRBJ1-2; 11 nucleotides agree with TRBD1. Germline V gene data show CDR1 as MNHEY and CDR2 as SVGAGI. CDR3 length: 16 amino acids. The ends lost 2 bases at V and 4 bases at J; junction bases unmatched: 6. The CDR3 region has the DNA TGTGCCAGCAGTTACCTACGGACAGGGGGCGGCTATGGCTACACCTTC. Protein: CASSYLRTGGGYGYTF.

The rearrangement uses TRBV7-9 and TRBJ1-4, with D possibly TRBD1 on 5 matching bases. Trimming left V 5 bases short and J 0 bases short, with 16 bases between. Germline values: CDR1 SEHNR, CDR2 FQNEAQ (reference sequence). The CDR3 length is 17 residues. CDR3 sequence: CASSPLPGDSTNEKLFF. In nucleotides, the CDR3 is TGTGCCAGCAGCCCCCTCCCGGGGGATTCAACTAATGAAAAACTGTTTTTT.